These T cell receptor beta chains were read from a single sample in a study of human T cells and chemical hapten exposure. Using its own MiXCR run on the RACE reads, TCRdb lists one record per CDR3 protein. Here the sample spans about 190,000 distinct CDR3 sequences, about 22% being singletons. This sample comprised whole blood, obtained in connection with sensitization to the hapten diphenylcyclopropenone (DPC). Source of these receptors: a woman between 40 and 50 years old with alopecia areata. Some clones in this sample may be carry-over from other donors' samples. The conserved cysteine and the conserved F or W are not part of the CDR3 here.

TRBJ2-5	TRBV28	11	ASSEAGLETQY
TRBJ1-5	TRBV24-1	13	ATSEAQGANQPQH
TRBJ1-5	TRBV20-1	11	SARSAPQGPQH
TRBJ2-7	TRBV5-1	12	ASSSEIVAYEQY
TRBJ2-1	TRBV12-3/TRBV12-4	13	ASSLLAGDYNEQF
TRBJ1-1	TRBV20-1	12	SARKSSGTTEAF
TRBJ1-2	TRBV4-2	13	ASSQVGGVDYGYT
TRBJ2-3	TRBV7-2	14	ASSPEAIRRPDTQY
TRBJ2-1	TRBV7-7	11	ASSADRYNEQF
TRBJ2-1	TRBV7-3	13	ASSEAGGGYNEQF
TRBJ2-1	TRBV2	13	ASGRTSGAYNEQF
TRBJ1-1	TRBV29-1	9	SGGVSTEAF
TRBJ2-1	TRBV5-1	11	ASSLEGADEQF
TRBJ1-2	TRBV2	13	ASTTGSREAYGYT
TRBJ2-5	TRBV29-1	10	SVERVEETQY
TRBJ1-1	TRBV9	15	ASSVAPGEGRVTEAF
TRBJ2-3	TRBV15	14	ATSRAGRTSTDTQY
TRBJ1-1	TRBV3-1	12	ASSQGMVNTEAF
TRBJ2-1	TRBV7-9	11	ASGASGSYEQF
TRBJ1-5	TRBV12-3/TRBV12-4	12	ASSRELRGQPQH
TRBJ2-2	TRBV12-3/TRBV12-4	13	ASSLGLGSTGELF
TRBJ2-3	TRBV6-6	11	ASSYGTGDTQY
TRBJ1-1	TRBV6-2/TRBV6-3	12	ASSYPALNTEAF
TRBJ2-7	TRBV20-1	11	SASSAGSYEQY
TRBJ1-5	TRBV28	11	ASRDRRNQPQH
TRBJ1-3	TRBV15	14	ATSRPDRGPGNTIY
TRBJ2-5	TRBV11-3	13	ASSSRTGSQETQY
TRBJ1-5	TRBV6-2/TRBV6-3	14	ASSYSGDWGNQPQH
TRBJ1-2	TRBV12-3/TRBV12-4	12	ASSPGQGFYGYT
TRBJ2-7	TRBV4-2	12	ASSQEGTRNEQY
TRBJ1-1	TRBV3-1	10	ASSSEGIEAF
TRBJ1-5	TRBV27	14	ASSSFLGNPNQPQH
TRBJ1-6	TRBV12-3/TRBV12-4	13	ASSSSGPHNSPLH
TRBJ1-2	TRBV27	13	ASSSPDRGNRGYT
TRBJ2-7	TRBV6-2/TRBV6-3	14	ASSRTPGPGPYEQY
TRBJ2-2	TRBV7-2	13	ASSLYSVDTGELF
TRBJ2-1	TRBV20-1	13	SAGPRDWEANEQF
TRBJ2-5	TRBV7-7	13	ASSPGQGAYETQY
TRBJ2-1	TRBV27	11	ASNNDPRYEQF
TRBJ2-3	TRBV7-8	13	ASSLAWAGEDTQY
TRBJ2-5	TRBV28	12	ASSFGQGEETQY
TRBJ2-5	TRBV7-6	11	ASSLGVTETQY